This T cell receptor beta chain was captured in a study of T cells of healthy individuals. This clonotype was counted a few times. TCRdb used MiXCR to reprocess the 5' RACE reads, holding one entry per CDR3 protein. The table records 100,000 or so distinct CDR3 sequences, approximately 16% of them present only once. V was pared by 6 bases and J by 2 bases, with 14 bases between. The CDR3 has 14 residues. The germline gives CDR1 MNHEY, CDR2 SVGEGT. This chain connects TRBV6-2 or TRBV6-3 to TRBJ2-7; D perhaps matches TRBD2 (6 bases). This receptor was identified in a human donor in good health. This chain's CDR3 is CASRTRDLTYEQYF. CDR3 sequence (DNA): TGTGCCAGCAGAACCCGGGACTTGACCTACGAGCAGTACTTC.